This passage covers 26 T cell receptor beta chains from one sample sequenced in a study of radiotherapy plus CTLA-4 blockade in lung cancer. Produced via immunoSEQ multiplex PCR; TCRdb's table is partial and in-frame only. The sample has more than 80,000 clones; more than 75% are singletons. Sample: peripheral blood, taken from a patient treated with radiotherapy plus ipilimumab. These receptors were taken from a human donor with non-small cell lung cancer that progressed on radiotherapy plus ipilimumab. Some clones in this sample may be carry-over from other donors' samples.

This chain joins TRBV7-2 and TRBJ2-7; the match to TRBD2 covers 10 bases. V trimming: 5 bases; J trimming: 4 bases; junction bases outside the gene matches: 5. This CDR3 comprises 14 residues. Germline lookup yields CDR1 SGHTA and CDR2 FQGNSA. The CDR3 sequence is CASSVPSGGYEQYF. CDR3 DNA sequence: TGTGCCAGCAGCGTTCCTAGCGGGGGATACGAGCAGTACTTC.

This clone is termed medium-sized. The gene calls are TRBV7-3 and TRBJ1-2; 7 bases map to TRBD1. CDR1 and CDR2 (germline): SGHTA, FQGTGA. Losses at the gene ends were 6 bases for V and 0 bases for J; bases not matched to a gene: 7. This CDR3 has 15 residues. The CDR3 DNA follows: TGTGCCAGCAGACGGGACAGCTCTTCTAACTATGGCTACACCTTC. As protein: CASRRDSSSNYGYTF. Full variable domain (remainder filled in from reference TRBV7-3 and TRBJ1-2): GAGVSQTPSNKVTEKGKYVELRCDPISGHTALYWYRQSLGQGPEFLIYFQGTGAADDSGLPNDRFFAVRPEGSVSTLKIQRTERGDSAVYLCASRRDSSSNYGYTFGSGTRLTVV.

V is TRBV7-9 and J is TRBJ1-3; D may be TRBD1 (5 bases). This CDR3 region has 15 residues. With 8 bases removed from V and 4 bases from J, the gap between germline ends came to 18 bases. CDR1 is SEHNR and CDR2 is FQNEAQ in the germline V gene (reference sequence). The CDR3 protein is CASSHGGMKGNTIYF. CDR3 bases: TGTGCCAGCTCCCATGGGGGAATGAAGGGAAACACCATATATTTT.

This chain links TRBV7-9 with TRBJ2-1; D possibly corresponds to TRBD2 (5 bases). V lost 2 bases and J lost 6, with 11 bases in between. The germline CDR1 and CDR2 sequences are SEHNR and FQNEAQ (reference sequence). The length of the CDR3 is 14 residues. This CDR3 reads CASSLTGLGNEQFF. DNA for the CDR3: TGTGCCAGCAGCTTAACGGGGTTGGGCAATGAGCAGTTCTTC.

The V call is TRBV2, the J call TRBJ2-7; D gene uncertain. CDR1 is SNHLY, CDR2 FYNNEI, per germline. The V gene lost 2 bases and the J gene lost 2 bases, with 13 bases spanning the gap. CDR3 length equals 15 residues. The CDR3 reads CASSEFPDPAYEQYF. In DNA, the CDR3 is TGTGCCAGCAGTGAATTCCCAGACCCTGCCTACGAGCAGTACTTC.

The chain uses TRBV5-1 and TRBJ2-7, with D hard to call. V was trimmed by 0 bases and J by 2 bases, leaving 15 bases between them. This CDR3 has 16 amino acids. From germline, CDR1 is SGHRS and CDR2 YFSETQ. The CDR3 DNA reads as TGCGCCAGCAGCTTGGCCGGCAACCCGTACACCTACGAGCAGTACTTC. Amino acids: CASSLAGNPYTYEQYF. The variable domain in full, completed from reference TRBV5-1 and TRBJ2-7, reads KAGVTQTPRYLIKTRGQQVTLSCSPISGHRSVSWYQQTPGQGLQFLFEYFSETQRNKGNFPGRFSGRQFSNSRSEMNVSTLELGDSALYLCASSLAGNPYTYEQYFGPGTRLTVT.

This clone turned up a few times. J is TRBJ1-2 and V is TRBV6-5; 9 positions match TRBD1. The CDR3 sequence is 15 residues long. V lost 0 bases, J lost 4 bases, and 3 bases stayed unmatched. Germline CDR1 MNHEY, CDR2 SVGAGI. For the CDR3, the DNA is TGTGCCAGCAGTTACTCCGGGGACAGGGTCTATGGCTACACCTTC. Translation gives CASSYSGDRVYGYTF.

This clone was observed once. The chain links TRBV11-3 to TRBJ2-1; 8 positions agree with TRBD1. The V gene end was trimmed by 1 base and the J gene end by 8 bases; junction bases not matched to a gene: 7. From germline, CDR1 is SGHNT and CDR2 YENEEA. The CDR3 totals 15 residues. The CDR3 DNA reads TGTGCCAGCAGCTTAGGCCGGACAGGGATTGATGAGCAGTTCTTC. This encodes CASSLGRTGIDEQFF.

Comment on this clone: Other DNA sequences within the sample encode an identical CDR3. The chain is built from TRBV18 and TRBJ1-5; 10 bases map to TRBD1. J gave up 5 bases and V 6 bases, and 4 bases lay outside the gene matches. The CDR3 length is 14 residues. From germline, CDR1 is KGHSH and CDR2 LQKENI. The CDR3 is CASSPGTGDQPQHF. In nucleotides, the CDR3 is TGTGCCAGCTCGCCTGGGACAGGGGATCAGCCCCAGCATTTT.

The J gene is TRBJ2-5, the V gene TRBV29-1; 8 positions agree with TRBD1. Trimming at V came to 6 bases and at J to 1 base, leaving 1 base not matched to a gene. The CDR3 runs to 12 residues. Germline values: CDR1 SQVTM, CDR2 ANQGSEA. CDR3 protein: CSVDRAQETQYF. The CDR3 DNA sequence: TGCAGCGTGGACAGGGCCCAAGAGACCCAGTACTTC.

The chain recombines TRBV27 with TRBJ2-6; D call uncertain. The CDR3 spans 15 residues. The V and J ends lost 4 bases and 1 base respectively, with 8 bases between them. Per the germline V gene, CDR1 is MNHEY and CDR2 is SMNVEV (reference sequence). This CDR3 reads CASSSQASGANVLTF. CDR3 DNA sequence: TGTGCCAGCAGTTCTCAGGCTTCTGGGGCCAACGTCCTGACTTTC.

The chain has TRBV5-1 and TRBJ2-1, with 8 nucleotides matching TRBD1. V shed 5 bases, J shed 4 bases, and the junction held 5 bases outside the gene matches. CDR3 size: 14 residues. Per germline, CDR1 SGHRS and CDR2 YFSETQ. CDR3 bases: TGCGCCAGCAGACTGGACAGGGTTTACAATGAGCAGTTCTTC. Translating gives CASRLDRVYNEQFF.

V and J are TRBV28 and TRBJ1-4; D ambiguous. There are 15 residues in the CDR3. Germline V gene sequence: CDR1 MDHEN, CDR2 SYDVKM. The ends were cut back, 8 bases at V and 1 base at J, with 14 bases in the middle. CDR3 sequence (DNA): TGTGCCAGCGCACTCATCGGTGTAACTAATGAAAAACTGTTTTTT. Protein: CASALIGVTNEKLFF.

The rearrangement links TRBV20-1 to TRBJ2-5; D unclear. Germline V gene data show CDR1 as DFQATT and CDR2 as SNEGSKA (reference sequence). V lost 6 bases and J 4 bases, leaving 9 bases between the germline ends. The CDR3 covers 11 residues. In DNA form, the CDR3 reads TGCAGTGCCCGCTTAGGAGAGACCCAGTACTTC. It specifies CSARLGETQYF.

This rearrangement joins TRBV11-3 to TRBJ2-7; D unresolved. V was clipped by 0 bases and J by 7 bases, with 10 bases between them. The germline gives CDR1 SGHNT, CDR2 YENEEA. The CDR3 spans 13 residues. Written as DNA, the CDR3 is TGTGCCAGCAGCTTAGATTTCGGATGGGAGCAGTACTTC. As protein: CASSLDFGWEQYF. Drawing the rest from reference TRBV11-3 and TRBJ2-7, the complete variable domain is EAGVVQSPRYKIIEKKQPVAFWCNPISGHNTLYWYLQNLGQGPELLIRYENEEAVDDSQLPKDRFSAERLKGVDSTLKIQPAELGDSAVYLCASSLDFGWEQYFGPGTRLTVT.

The genes are TRBV10-3 and TRBJ2-7; 7 nucleotides match TRBD1. Trimming removed 5 bases from V and 1 base from J; junction bases left unmatched: 2. The germline V gene has CDR1 ENHRY and CDR2 SYGVKD. This CDR3 has 13 amino acids. CDR3 sequence (DNA): TGTGCCATCAGTTCGGGACAGTCCTACGAGCAGTACTTC. This encodes CAISSGQSYEQYF.

The J gene is TRBJ2-3, the V gene TRBV4-1; no definite D call. The CDR3 totals 13 residues. Germline V gives CDR1 MGHRA, CDR2 YSYEKL. Trimming pared 4 bases from V and 4 bases from J, leaving 9 bases between. The CDR3 region is CASSLPFSDTQYF. DNA of the CDR3: TGCGCCAGCAGCCTCCCGTTCTCAGATACGCAGTATTTT.

The chain uses TRBV11-3 and TRBJ2-3, with D possibly being TRBD1 (5 bases). CDR3 length: 14 residues. Trimming left V 5 bases short and J 1 base short, with 10 bases between. CDR1 and CDR2 (germline): SGHNT, YENEEA. Written as DNA, the CDR3 is TGTGCCAGCAGCCAAGACAGTCGCACAGATACGCAGTATTTT. Protein sequence: CASSQDSRTDTQYF.

The chain is built from TRBV18 and TRBJ2-2; no clear D. Germline loops: CDR1 KGHSH, CDR2 LQKENI. The CDR3 totals 15 residues. Trimming removed 5 bases at V and 0 bases at J, with 10 bases between. In DNA form, the CDR3 reads TGTGCCAGCTCAAGGAGCCCCACGAACACCGGGGAGCTGTTTTTT. Its translation: CASSRSPTNTGELFF.

The chain uses TRBV18 and TRBJ2-7; D not certain. CDR3 length equals 15 residues. V lost 5 bases to trimming and J lost 0 bases, with 14 bases between them. Germline V CDR1 and CDR2: KGHSH, LQKENI. The CDR3 loop reads CASSEFTGFSYEQYF. In DNA, the CDR3 is TGTGCCAGCTCAGAATTTACCGGATTCTCCTACGAGCAGTACTTC.

The gene calls are TRBV5-4 and TRBJ1-2, with a weak D call TRBD1 (6 bases). Germline values: CDR1 SGHNT, CDR2 YYREEE (reference sequence). Between the trimmed V and J ends, which lost 1 base and 7 bases, there was a span of 20 bases. The CDR3 length is 16 residues. This CDR3 is CASSLKNPGATGGYTF. The CDR3 DNA reads TGTGCCAGCAGCTTGAAAAACCCGGGGGCGACGGGTGGCTACACCTTC.

The CDR3 region is CASSFRGQDTEAFF. The CDR3 DNA reads TGTGCCAGCAGCTTCAGGGGGCAAGACACTGAAGCTTTCTTT. The chain recombines TRBV5-5 with TRBJ1-1; 8 positions match TRBD1. There are 14 residues in the CDR3. Looked up from germline, CDR1 is SGHKS and CDR2 is YYEKEE (reference sequence). V shed 2 bases and J 3 bases; nucleotides not matched to a gene: 3.

Concerning this clone itself: The junction departs from the called germline gene at one end, perhaps through a read error. The CDR3 is CASTQGLYGYTF. In DNA form, the CDR3 reads TGTGCCAGCACCCAAGGGCTTTATGGCTACACCTTC. This chain joins TRBV4-2 and TRBJ1-2; no reliable D call. Germline V gene sequence: CDR1 LGHNA, CDR2 YNFKEQ. The CDR3 is made up of 12 amino acids.

This clone was recorded once. The genes are TRBV7-8 and TRBJ2-1, with 7 bases identical to TRBD2. Per germline, CDR1 SGHVS and CDR2 FQNEAQ. The V and J ends lost 3 bases and 4 bases, in that order; junction bases with no gene match: 12. The CDR3 loop spans 17 amino acids. The CDR3 sequence is CASSFAASGGFYNEQFF. The CDR3 DNA follows: TGTGCCAGCAGCTTCGCCGCTAGCGGAGGATTTTACAATGAGCAGTTCTTC.

Only one count was recorded for this clone. The chain carries TRBV18 and TRBJ1-3, with D perhaps matching TRBD1 (5 bases). V gave up 3 bases and J gave up 4 bases, with 19 bases separating them. This CDR3 comprises 17 residues. Germline CDR1 is KGHSH and CDR2 is LQKENI. CDR3 bases: TGTGCCAGCTCACCGGTTCGGCTCTCTGCAGGGGGAAACACCATATATTTT. It encodes CASSPVRLSAGGNTIYF.

The V gene is TRBV13, the J gene TRBJ1-2; no clear D. Trimming pared 1 base from V and 8 bases from J, leaving 17 bases between. Germline V lookup: CDR1 PRHDT, CDR2 FYEKMQ (reference sequence). This CDR3 has 15 amino acids. The CDR3 spells CASSLVVTTTEGYTF. CDR3 DNA sequence: TGTGCCAGCAGCTTAGTTGTCACTACCACGGAGGGCTACACCTTC. Using reference TRBV13 and TRBJ1-2 for the parts outside the CDR3, the full variable domain is AAGVIQSPRHLIKEKRETATLKCYPIPRHDTVYWYQQGPGQDPQFLISFYEKMQSDKGSIPDRFSAQQFSDYHSELNMSSLELGDSALYFCASSLVVTTTEGYTFGSGTRLTVV.